This paragraph covers one T cell receptor beta chain sequence. The antigen remains undetermined. TCRdb passed the multiplex PCR reads through MiXCR, listing each CDR3 protein once. Of about 100,000 distinct CDR3 sequences listed, around 20% are singletons. This sample is drawn from a study of breast tumors, draining lymph nodes, adjacent tissues. The study, taken as a whole, reports: Tumors had less TCR diversity than lymph nodes, more than nontumor tissue. Tumor and nontumor repertoires were significantly more similar in luminal-like than in basal-like breast cancer.

With V trimmed by 5 bases and J by 3 bases, 11 bases remained unmatched. The CDR3 covers 18 residues. The V gene's germline CDR1 is MNHEY and CDR2 SMNVEV (reference sequence). Axillary draining lymph nodes of breast cancer patients supplied the node samples. The sequencing input was axillary lymph node tissue. The receptor was derived from a female donor with breast cancer. Some clones in this sample may be carry-over from other donors' samples. The chain links TRBV27 to TRBJ1-6, with TRBD1 identical over 9 bases. The CDR3 spells CASSRPPGTGFYNSPLHF. The CDR3 coding sequence is TGTGCCAGCAGTCGTCCGCCTGGGACAGGGTTCTATAATTCACCCCTCCACTTT.